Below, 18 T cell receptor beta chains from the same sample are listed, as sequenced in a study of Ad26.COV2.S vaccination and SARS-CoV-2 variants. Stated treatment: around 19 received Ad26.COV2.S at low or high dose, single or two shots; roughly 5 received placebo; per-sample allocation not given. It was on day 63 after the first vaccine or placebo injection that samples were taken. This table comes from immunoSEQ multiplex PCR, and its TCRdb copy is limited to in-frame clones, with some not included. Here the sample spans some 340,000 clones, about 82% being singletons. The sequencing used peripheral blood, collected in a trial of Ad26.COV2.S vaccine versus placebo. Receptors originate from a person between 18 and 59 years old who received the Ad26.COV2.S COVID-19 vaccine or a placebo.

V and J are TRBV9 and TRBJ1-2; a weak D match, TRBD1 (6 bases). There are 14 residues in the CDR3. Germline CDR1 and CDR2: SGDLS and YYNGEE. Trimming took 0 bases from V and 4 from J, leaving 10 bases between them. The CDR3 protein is CASSVDRGPYGYTF. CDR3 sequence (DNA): TGTGCCAGCAGCGTAGATCGGGGGCCCTATGGCTACACCTTC.

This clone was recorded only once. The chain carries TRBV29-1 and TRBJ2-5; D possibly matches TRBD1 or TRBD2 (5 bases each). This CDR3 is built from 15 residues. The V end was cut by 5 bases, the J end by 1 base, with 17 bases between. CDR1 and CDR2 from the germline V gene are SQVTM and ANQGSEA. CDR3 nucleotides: TGCAGCGTTTATGGGGGAAGAAGCCGCCAAGAGACCCAGTACTTC. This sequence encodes CSVYGGRSRQETQYF.

CDR3 region: CASSPQGAGEQFF. The DNA of the CDR3 is TGTGCCAGCAGCCCACAGGGGGCCGGTGAGCAGTTCTTC. The chain has TRBV7-3 and TRBJ2-1; 9 bases fit TRBD1. Germline-derived CDR1 and CDR2 are SGHTA and FQGTGA. Trimming removed 5 bases from V and 9 bases from J; junction bases left unmatched: 5. The CDR3 has 13 residues.

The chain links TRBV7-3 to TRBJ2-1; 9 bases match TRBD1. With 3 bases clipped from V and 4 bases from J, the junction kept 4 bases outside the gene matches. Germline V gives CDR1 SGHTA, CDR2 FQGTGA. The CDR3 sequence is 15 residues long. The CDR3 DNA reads TGTGCCAGCAGCTTGGACAGGGGCGAATACAATGAGCAGTTCTTC. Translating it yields CASSLDRGEYNEQFF.

Written as DNA, the CDR3 is TGTGCCAGTAGCGACCGGGGAGGGCAGCCCCAGCATTTT. Translation gives CASSDRGGQPQHF. The chain joins TRBV19 to TRBJ1-5; D gene unclear. Germline CDR1 LNHDA, CDR2 SQIVND (reference sequence). The CDR3 sequence is 13 residues long. Trimming stripped 6 bases from V and 7 bases from J, with 13 bases between.

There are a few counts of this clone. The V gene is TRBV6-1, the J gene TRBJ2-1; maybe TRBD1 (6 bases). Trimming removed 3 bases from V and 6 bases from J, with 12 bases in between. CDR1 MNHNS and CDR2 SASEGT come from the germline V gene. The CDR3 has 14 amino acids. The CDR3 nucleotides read TGTGCCAGCAGTGAGGTGAGAGGGGGCAATGAGCAGTTCTTC. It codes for CASSEVRGGNEQFF.

CDR3 DNA: TGCGCCAGCAGCCAGGCCACCAGCGGGGAAGAGACCCAGTACTTC. Amino acid sequence: CASSQATSGEETQYF. The chain has TRBV4-1 and TRBJ2-5, with TRBD2 identical over 7 bases. The CDR3 is 15 amino acids. Trimming removed 3 bases from V and 3 bases from J; junction bases left unmatched: 7. The germline V gene has CDR1 MGHRA and CDR2 YSYEKL.

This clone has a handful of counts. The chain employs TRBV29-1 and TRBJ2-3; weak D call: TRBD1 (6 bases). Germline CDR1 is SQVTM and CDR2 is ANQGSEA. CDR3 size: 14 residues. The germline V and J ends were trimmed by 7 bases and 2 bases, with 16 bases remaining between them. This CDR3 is CSGHGQKSTDTQYF. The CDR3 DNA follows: TGCAGCGGCCACGGACAGAAATCCACAGATACGCAGTATTTT.

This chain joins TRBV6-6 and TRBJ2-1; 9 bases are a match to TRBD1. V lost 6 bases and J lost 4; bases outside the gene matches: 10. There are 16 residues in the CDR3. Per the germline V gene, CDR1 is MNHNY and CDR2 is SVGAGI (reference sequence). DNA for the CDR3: TGTGCCAGCAGCCGATCAGACAGGGGGTTTTACAATGAGCAGTTCTTC. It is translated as CASSRSDRGFYNEQFF.

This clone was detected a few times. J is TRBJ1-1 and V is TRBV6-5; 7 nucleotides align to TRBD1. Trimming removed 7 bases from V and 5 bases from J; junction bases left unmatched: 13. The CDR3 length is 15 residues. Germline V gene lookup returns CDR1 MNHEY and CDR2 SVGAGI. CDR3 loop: CASITGDARGTEAFF. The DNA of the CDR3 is TGTGCCAGCATAACAGGGGACGCCCGTGGGACTGAAGCTTTCTTT.

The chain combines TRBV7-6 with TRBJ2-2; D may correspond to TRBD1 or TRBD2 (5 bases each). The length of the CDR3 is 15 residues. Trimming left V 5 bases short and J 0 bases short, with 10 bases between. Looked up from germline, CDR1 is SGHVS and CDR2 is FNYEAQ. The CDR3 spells CASSPWGPNTGELFF. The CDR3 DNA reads TGTGCCAGCAGCCCTTGGGGACCGAACACCGGGGAGCTGTTTTTT.

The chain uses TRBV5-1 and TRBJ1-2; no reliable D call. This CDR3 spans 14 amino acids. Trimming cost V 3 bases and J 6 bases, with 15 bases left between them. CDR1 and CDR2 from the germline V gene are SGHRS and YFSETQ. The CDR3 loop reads CASSSGSNYHGYTF. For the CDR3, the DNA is TGCGCCAGCAGCTCCGGGTCTAACTATCATGGCTACACCTTC.

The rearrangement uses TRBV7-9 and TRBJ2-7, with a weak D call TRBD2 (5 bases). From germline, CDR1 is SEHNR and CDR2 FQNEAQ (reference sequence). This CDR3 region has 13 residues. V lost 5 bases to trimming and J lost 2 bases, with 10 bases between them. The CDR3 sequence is CASSRGFAYEQYF. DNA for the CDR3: TGTGCCAGCAGCCGAGGGTTTGCCTACGAGCAGTACTTC.

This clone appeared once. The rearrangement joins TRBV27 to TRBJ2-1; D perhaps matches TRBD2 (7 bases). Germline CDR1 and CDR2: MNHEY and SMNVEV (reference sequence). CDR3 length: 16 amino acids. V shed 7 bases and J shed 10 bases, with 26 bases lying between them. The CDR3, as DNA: TGTGCCAGCAATGGAAACCGCGGGGGCCAAGCACGGGAGCAGTTCTTC. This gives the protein CASNGNRGGQAREQFF.

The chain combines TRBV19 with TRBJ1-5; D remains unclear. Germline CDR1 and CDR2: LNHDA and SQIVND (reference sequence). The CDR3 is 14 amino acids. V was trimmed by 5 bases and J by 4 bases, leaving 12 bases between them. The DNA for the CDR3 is TGTGCCAGTAGTGGCCAGAATTTTAATCAGCCCCAGCATTTT. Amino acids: CASSGQNFNQPQHF.

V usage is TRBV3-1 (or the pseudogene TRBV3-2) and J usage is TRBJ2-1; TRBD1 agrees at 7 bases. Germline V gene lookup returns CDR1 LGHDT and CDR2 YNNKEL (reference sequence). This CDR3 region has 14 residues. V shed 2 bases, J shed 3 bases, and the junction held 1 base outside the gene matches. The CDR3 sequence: CASSQRDSYNEQFF. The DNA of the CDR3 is TGTGCCAGCAGCCAACGGGACAGCTACAATGAGCAGTTCTTC.

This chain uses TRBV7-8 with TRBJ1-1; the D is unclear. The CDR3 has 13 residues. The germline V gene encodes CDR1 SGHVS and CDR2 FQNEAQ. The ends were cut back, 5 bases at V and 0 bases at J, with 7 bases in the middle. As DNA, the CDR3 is TGTGCCAGCAGCCCCCCCATGAACACTGAAGCTTTCTTT. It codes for CASSPPMNTEAFF.

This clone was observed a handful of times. CDR3 loop: CASSSDRNYQPQHF. CDR3 nucleotide sequence: TGTGCCAGCTCGTCGGACAGGAACTATCAGCCCCAGCATTTT. The chain couples TRBV18 to TRBJ1-5, with 7 nucleotides matching TRBD1. V was pared by 6 bases and J by 5 bases, with 7 bases of the junction left unmatched. Germline V CDR1 and CDR2: KGHSH, LQKENI. The CDR3 length is 14 residues.